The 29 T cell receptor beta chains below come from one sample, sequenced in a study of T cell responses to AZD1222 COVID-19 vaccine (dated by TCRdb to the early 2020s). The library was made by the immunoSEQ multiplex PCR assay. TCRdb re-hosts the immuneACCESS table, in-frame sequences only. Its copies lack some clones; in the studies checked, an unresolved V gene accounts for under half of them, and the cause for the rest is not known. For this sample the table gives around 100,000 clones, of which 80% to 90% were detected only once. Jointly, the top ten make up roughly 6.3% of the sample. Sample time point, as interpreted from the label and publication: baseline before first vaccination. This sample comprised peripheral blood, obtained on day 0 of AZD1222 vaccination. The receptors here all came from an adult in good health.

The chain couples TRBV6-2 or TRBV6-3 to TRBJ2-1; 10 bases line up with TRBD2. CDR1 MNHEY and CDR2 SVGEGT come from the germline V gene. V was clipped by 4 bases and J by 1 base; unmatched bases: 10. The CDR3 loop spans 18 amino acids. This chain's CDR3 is CASSSPPTSGKSYNEQFF. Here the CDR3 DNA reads TGTGCCAGCAGTTCCCCCCCTACTAGCGGGAAATCCTACAATGAGCAGTTCTTC.

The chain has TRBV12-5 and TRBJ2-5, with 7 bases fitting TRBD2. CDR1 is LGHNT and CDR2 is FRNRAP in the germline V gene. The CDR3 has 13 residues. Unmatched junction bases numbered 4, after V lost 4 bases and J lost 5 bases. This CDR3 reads CASGSTSSETQYF. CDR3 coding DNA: TGTGCTAGTGGTTCGACTAGCAGTGAGACCCAGTACTTC.

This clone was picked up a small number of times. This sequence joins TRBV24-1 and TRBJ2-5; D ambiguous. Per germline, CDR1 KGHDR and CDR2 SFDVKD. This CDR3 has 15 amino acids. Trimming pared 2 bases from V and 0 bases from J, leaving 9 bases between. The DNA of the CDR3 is TGTGCCACCAGTGATTCAACAGAGTACCAAGAGACCCAGTACTTC. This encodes CATSDSTEYQETQYF.

The CDR3 protein is CASSPPSNYGYTF. The CDR3 region has the DNA TGCGCCAGCAGCCCCCCCTCTAACTATGGCTACACCTTC. The genes are TRBV5-1 and TRBJ1-2, with D uncertain. Germline loops: CDR1 SGHRS, CDR2 YFSETQ. Trimming pared 4 bases from V and 0 bases from J, leaving 7 bases between. The length of the CDR3 is 13 residues. Together with reference TRBV5-1 and TRBJ1-2, the CDR3 gives the full variable domain: KAGVTQTPRYLIKTRGQQVTLSCSPISGHRSVSWYQQTPGQGLQFLFEYFSETQRNKGNFPGRFSGRQFSNSRSEMNVSTLELGDSALYLCASSPPSNYGYTFGSGTRLTVV.

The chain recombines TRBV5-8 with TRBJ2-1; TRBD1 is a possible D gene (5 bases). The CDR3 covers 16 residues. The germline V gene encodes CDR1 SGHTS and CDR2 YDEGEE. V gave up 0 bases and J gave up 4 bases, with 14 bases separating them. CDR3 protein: CASSLEDLQEYNEQFF. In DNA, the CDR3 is TGTGCCAGCAGCTTGGAGGATTTACAGGAGTACAATGAGCAGTTCTTC.

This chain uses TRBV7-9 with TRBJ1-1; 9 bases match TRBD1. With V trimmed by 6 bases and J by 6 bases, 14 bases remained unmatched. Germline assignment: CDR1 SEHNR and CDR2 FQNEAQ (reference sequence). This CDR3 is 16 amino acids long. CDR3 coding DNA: TGTGCCAGCAGGTCCGGGACAGGGCCCACGTTGGCTGAAGCTTTCTTT. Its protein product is CASRSGTGPTLAEAFF.

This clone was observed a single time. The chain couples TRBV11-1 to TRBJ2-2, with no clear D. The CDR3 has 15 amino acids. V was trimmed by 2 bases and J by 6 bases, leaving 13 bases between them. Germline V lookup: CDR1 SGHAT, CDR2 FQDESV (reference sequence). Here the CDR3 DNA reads TGTGCCAGCAGCTTATTCGTGGGTAAATCCGGGGAGCTGTTTTTT. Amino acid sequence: CASSLFVGKSGELFF. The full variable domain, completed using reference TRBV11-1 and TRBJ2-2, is EAEVAQSPRYKITEKSQAVAFWCDPISGHATLYWYRQILGQGPELLVQFQDESVVDDSQLPKDRFSAERLKGVDSTLKIQPAELGDSAMYLCASSLFVGKSGELFFGEGSRLTVL.

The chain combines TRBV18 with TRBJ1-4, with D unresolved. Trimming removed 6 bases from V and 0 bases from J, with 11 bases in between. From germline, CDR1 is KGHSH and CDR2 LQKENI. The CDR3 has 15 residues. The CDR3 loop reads CASSPRGTTNEKLFF. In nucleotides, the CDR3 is TGTGCCAGCTCGCCCAGAGGGACAACTAATGAAAAACTGTTTTTT.

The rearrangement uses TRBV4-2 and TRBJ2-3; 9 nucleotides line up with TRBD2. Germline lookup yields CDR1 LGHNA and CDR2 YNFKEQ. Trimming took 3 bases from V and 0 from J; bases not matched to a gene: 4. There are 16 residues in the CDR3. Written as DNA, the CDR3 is TGTGCCAGCAGCCAGCTAGCGGGAACCAGCACAGATACGCAGTATTTT. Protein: CASSQLAGTSTDTQYF.

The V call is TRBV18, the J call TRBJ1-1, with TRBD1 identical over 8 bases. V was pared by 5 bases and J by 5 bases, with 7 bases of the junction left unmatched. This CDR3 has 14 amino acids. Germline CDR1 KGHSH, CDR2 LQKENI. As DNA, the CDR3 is TGTGCCAGCTCAGTCGACAGGGGAGGGACTGAAGCTTTCTTT. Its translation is CASSVDRGGTEAFF.

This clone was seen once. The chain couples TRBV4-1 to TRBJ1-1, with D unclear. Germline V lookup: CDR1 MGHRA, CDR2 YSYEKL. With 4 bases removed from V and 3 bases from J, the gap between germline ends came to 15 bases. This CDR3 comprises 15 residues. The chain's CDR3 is CASSPPAVVDTEAFF. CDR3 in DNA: TGCGCCAGCAGCCCCCCGGCGGTAGTAGACACTGAAGCTTTCTTT.

The CDR3 spells CAISGGLGGEQYF. CDR3 DNA: TGTGCCATCAGTGGTGGGCTAGGGGGGGAGCAGTACTTC. The J gene is TRBJ2-7, the V gene TRBV10-3; D is tentatively TRBD1 or TRBD2 (6 bases each). The CDR3 is 13 amino acids. CDR1 ENHRY and CDR2 SYGVKD come from the germline V gene. V dropped 4 bases and J dropped 7 bases, with 14 bases sitting between them.

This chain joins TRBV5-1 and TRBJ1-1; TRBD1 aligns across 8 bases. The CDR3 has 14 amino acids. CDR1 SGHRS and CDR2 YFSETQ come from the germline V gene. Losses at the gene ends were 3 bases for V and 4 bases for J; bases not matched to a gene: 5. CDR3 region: CASSSGQGGTEAFF. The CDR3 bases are TGCGCCAGCAGCTCTGGACAGGGCGGCACTGAAGCTTTCTTT.

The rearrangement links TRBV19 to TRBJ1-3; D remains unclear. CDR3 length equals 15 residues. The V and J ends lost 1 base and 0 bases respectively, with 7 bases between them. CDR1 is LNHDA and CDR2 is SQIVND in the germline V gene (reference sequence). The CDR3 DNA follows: TGTGCCAGTAGTATAGGGACCGGCTCTGGAAACACCATATATTTT. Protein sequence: CASSIGTGSGNTIYF.

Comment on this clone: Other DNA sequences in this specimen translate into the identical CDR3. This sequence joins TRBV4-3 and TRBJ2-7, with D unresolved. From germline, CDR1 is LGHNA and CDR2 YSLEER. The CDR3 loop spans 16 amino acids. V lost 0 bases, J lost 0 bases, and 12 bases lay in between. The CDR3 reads CASSQDRRSSSYEQYF. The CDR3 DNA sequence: TGCGCCAGCAGCCAAGACCGGCGAAGCTCCTCCTACGAGCAGTACTTC.

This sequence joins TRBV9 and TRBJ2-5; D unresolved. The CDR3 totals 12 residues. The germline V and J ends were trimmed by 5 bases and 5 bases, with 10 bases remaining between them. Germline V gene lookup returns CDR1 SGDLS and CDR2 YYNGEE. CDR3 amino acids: CASSPPAETQYF. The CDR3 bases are TGTGCCAGCAGTCCCCCGGCCGAGACCCAGTACTTC.

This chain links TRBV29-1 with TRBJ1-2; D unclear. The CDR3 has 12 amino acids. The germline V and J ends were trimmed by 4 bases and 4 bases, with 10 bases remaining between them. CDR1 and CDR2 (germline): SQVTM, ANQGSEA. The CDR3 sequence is CSVVGQTYGYTF. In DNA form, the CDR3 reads TGCAGCGTTGTCGGGCAGACCTATGGCTACACCTTC.

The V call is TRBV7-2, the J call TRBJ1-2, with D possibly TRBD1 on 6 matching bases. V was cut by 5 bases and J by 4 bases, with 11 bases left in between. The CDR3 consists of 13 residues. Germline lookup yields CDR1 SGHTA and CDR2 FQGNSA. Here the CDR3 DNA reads TGTGCCAGCAGCCACCGGACAGCCTATGGCTACACCTTC. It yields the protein CASSHRTAYGYTF. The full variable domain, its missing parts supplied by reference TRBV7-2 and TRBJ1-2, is GAGVSQSPSNKVTEKGKDVELRCDPISGHTALYWYRQSLGQGLEFLIYFQGNSAPDKSGLPSDRFSAERTGGSVSTLTIQRTQQEDSAVYLCASSHRTAYGYTFGSGTRLTVV.

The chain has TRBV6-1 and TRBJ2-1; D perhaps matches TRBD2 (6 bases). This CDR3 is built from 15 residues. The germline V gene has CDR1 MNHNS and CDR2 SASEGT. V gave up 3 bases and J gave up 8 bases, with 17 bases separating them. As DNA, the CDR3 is TGTGCCAGCAGTGATAACGGGGGTCTTAAGGATGAGCAGTTCTTC. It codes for CASSDNGGLKDEQFF.

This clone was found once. The CDR3 region has the DNA TGTGCCAGCAGCCAAAACTCTGGGGCCAACGTCCTGACTTTC. Translated: CASSQNSGANVLTF. The chain recombines TRBV3-1 (or the pseudogene TRBV3-2) with TRBJ2-6, with D unresolved. The CDR3 consists of 14 residues. CDR1 is LGHDT and CDR2 is YNNKEL in the germline V gene (reference sequence). The germline V and J ends were trimmed by 2 bases and 0 bases, with 2 bases remaining between them.

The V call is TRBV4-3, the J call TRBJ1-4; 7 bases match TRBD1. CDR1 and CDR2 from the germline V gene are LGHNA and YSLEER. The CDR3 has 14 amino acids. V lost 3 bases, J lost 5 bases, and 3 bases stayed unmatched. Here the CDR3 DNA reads TGCGCCAGCAGCCACGGGACAGCAAATGAAAAACTGTTTTTT. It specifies CASSHGTANEKLFF.

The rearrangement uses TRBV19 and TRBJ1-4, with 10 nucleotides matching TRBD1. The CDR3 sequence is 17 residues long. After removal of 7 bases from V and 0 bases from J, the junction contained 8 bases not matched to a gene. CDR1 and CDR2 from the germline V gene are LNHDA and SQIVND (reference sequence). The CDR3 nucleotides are TGTGCCAGTACCCTGACAGGGGGCTCTGCAACTAATGAAAAACTGTTTTTT. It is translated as CASTLTGGSATNEKLFF.

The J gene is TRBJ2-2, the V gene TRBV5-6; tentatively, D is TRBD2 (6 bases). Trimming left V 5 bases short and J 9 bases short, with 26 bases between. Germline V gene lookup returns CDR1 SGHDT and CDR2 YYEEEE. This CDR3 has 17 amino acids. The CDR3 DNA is TGTGCCAGCAGATATGGATGGGAGGACAACGATGGTAGGGAGCTGTTTTTT. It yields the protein CASRYGWEDNDGRELFF.

CDR3 loop: CASSQAAAGGYTF. The CDR3 coding sequence is TGTGCCAGCAGCCAAGCCGCGGCGGGGGGCTACACCTTC. The chain employs TRBV14 and TRBJ1-2, with D unresolved. V was shortened by 1 base and J by 8 bases, with 11 bases between the two germline ends. From germline, CDR1 is SGHDN and CDR2 FVKESK. The CDR3 runs 13 residues.

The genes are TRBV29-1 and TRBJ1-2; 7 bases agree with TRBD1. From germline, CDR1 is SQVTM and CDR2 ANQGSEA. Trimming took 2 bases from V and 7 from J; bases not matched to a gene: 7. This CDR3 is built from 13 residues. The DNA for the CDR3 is TGCAGCGTTGAACGCCAGGGGGTAGGTGGCTACACCTTC. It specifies CSVERQGVGGYTF.

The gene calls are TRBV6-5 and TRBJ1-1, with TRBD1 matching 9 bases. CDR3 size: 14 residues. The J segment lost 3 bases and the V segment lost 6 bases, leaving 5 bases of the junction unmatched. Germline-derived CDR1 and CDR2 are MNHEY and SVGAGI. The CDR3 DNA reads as TGTGCCAGCAGGAAGCGGGACAGGGACACTGAAGCTTTCTTT. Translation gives CASRKRDRDTEAFF.

The CDR3 is CASSQERDRGGEQYF. The CDR3 region has the DNA TGCGCCAGCAGCCAAGAAAGGGACAGGGGCGGAGAGCAGTACTTC. The chain is built from TRBV4-3 and TRBJ2-7; TRBD1 aligns across 10 bases. V shed 0 bases and J 7 bases; nucleotides not matched to a gene: 6. This CDR3 is 15 amino acids long. CDR1 is LGHNA, CDR2 YSLEER, per germline.

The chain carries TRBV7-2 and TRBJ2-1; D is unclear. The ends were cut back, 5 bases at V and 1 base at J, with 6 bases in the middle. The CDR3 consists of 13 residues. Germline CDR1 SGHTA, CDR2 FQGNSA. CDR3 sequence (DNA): TGTGCCAGCAGCACCACGTCCTACAATGAGCAGTTCTTC. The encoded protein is CASSTTSYNEQFF.

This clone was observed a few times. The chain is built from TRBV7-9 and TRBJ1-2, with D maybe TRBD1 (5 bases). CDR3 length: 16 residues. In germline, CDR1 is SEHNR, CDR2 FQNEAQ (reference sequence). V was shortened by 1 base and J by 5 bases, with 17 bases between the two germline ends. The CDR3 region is CASSLVPLRGGYGYTF. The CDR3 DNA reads TGTGCCAGCAGCTTAGTCCCATTGCGCGGGGGGTATGGCTACACCTTC. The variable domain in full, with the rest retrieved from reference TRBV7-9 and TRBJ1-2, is DTGVSQNPRHKITKRGQNVTFRCDPISEHNRLYWYRQTLGQGPEFLTYFQNEAQLEKSRLLSDRFSAERPKGSFSTLEIQRTEQGDSAMYLCASSLVPLRGGYGYTFGSGTRLTVV.